A single sample is the source of the 25 T cell receptor beta chains below, sequenced in a study of T-cell memory formation after mild COVID-19 (TCRdb year 2021). Libraries came from 5' RACE. Data came from an Illumina NovaSeq 6000. TCRdb reran the public reads through fastp at Q25 and MiXCR, keeping productive beta chains. Merged by CDR3 protein, the rows form single entries marked with the most common genes and DNA. The table for this sample lists tens of thousands of distinct CDR3 sequences; 16% of them were counted only once. The top ten hold 25% to 35% of the sample. Sequencing was carried out using PBMCs or a T cell subset sorted from them (not recorded which). Source of these receptors: an adult woman who had mild COVID-19 (a few samples of this study predate the infection). The sample titles of this study are shuffled in the database, so cell type and time point are left out; the donor was told from shared clones.

This clonotype was seen only a few times. The chain has TRBV24-1 and TRBJ1-2, with 9 bases aligning to TRBD1. V dropped 4 bases and J dropped 4; count of bases not matched to a gene: 9. The CDR3 sequence is 16 residues long. Germline CDR1 KGHDR, CDR2 SFDVKD. The CDR3 bases are TGTGCCACCAGTGACACCCTCGGGACAGGGTTCTATGGCTACACCTTC. This sequence encodes CATSDTLGTGFYGYTF.

The chain couples TRBV29-1 to TRBJ2-2; 8 nucleotides align to TRBD1. This CDR3 contains 13 residues. V lost 6 bases to trimming and J lost 1 base; unmatched junction nucleotides: 1. Germline V CDR1 and CDR2: SQVTM, ANQGSEA. The CDR3, as DNA: TGCAGCGTCGGACAGGGGAACACCGGGGAGCTGTTTTTT. This codes for CSVGQGNTGELFF.

The DNA of the CDR3 is TGTGCCAGCAGCTTATATGCTAGCGGTGCCTACGAGCAGTACTTC. This encodes CASSLYASGAYEQYF. The chain carries TRBV7-9 and TRBJ2-7, with TRBD2 matching 7 bases. V lost 2 bases and J lost 2; bases outside the gene matches: 6. The CDR3 has 15 amino acids. From germline, CDR1 is SEHNR and CDR2 FQNEAQ (reference sequence).

The CDR3 is CASSYSGYYGYTF. The DNA of the CDR3 is TGTGCCAGCAGCTACTCGGGGTACTATGGCTACACCTTC. The chain uses TRBV7-3 and TRBJ1-2; no clear D gene. The CDR3 spans 13 residues. Germline loops: CDR1 SGHTA, CDR2 FQGTGA. V was cut by 4 bases and J by 3 bases, with 9 bases left in between.

The table lists this clonotype with a few counts. The rearrangement links TRBV4-3 to TRBJ2-1; 7 positions match TRBD2. Trimming cost V 0 bases and J 7 bases; bases outside gene matches: 9. The length of the CDR3 is 16 residues. CDR1 and CDR2 from the germline V gene are LGHNA and YSLEER. CDR3 DNA sequence: TGCGCCAGCAGCCAAGAAAGAGGAGCGGGGACTAATGAGCAGTTCTTC. This gives the protein CASSQERGAGTNEQFF.

This clonotype was counted between two and nine times. The chain is built from TRBV4-2 and TRBJ2-3, with 7 bases lining up with TRBD2. There are 17 residues in the CDR3. V lost 2 bases, J lost 1 base, and 9 bases stayed unmatched. Germline V CDR1 and CDR2: LGHNA, YNFKEQ. CDR3 in DNA: TGTGCCAGCAGCCAACCTGGCGCGGGAGACGGCACAGATACGCAGTATTTT. It is translated as CASSQPGAGDGTDTQYF.

The chain has TRBV5-6 and TRBJ2-3; D remains unclear. The CDR3 is made up of 14 amino acids. The V gene's germline CDR1 is SGHDT and CDR2 YYEEEE. V lost 6 bases to trimming and J lost 4 bases, with 15 bases between them. CDR3 protein: CASTPGLRADTQYF. CDR3 DNA sequence: TGTGCCAGCACTCCGGGCCTACGGGCAGATACGCAGTATTTT. Combining the CDR3 with reference TRBV5-6 and TRBJ2-3 gives the whole variable domain DAGVTQSPTHLIKTRGQQVTLRCSPKSGHDTVSWYQQALGQGPQFIFQYYEEEERQRGNFPDRFSGHQFPNYSSELNVNALLLGDSALYLCASTPGLRADTQYFGPGTRLTVL.

V and J are TRBV20-1 and TRBJ1-2; D remains unclear. Trimming cost V 7 bases and J 4 bases, with 13 bases left between them. This CDR3 has 12 residues. Germline lookup yields CDR1 DFQATT and CDR2 SNEGSKA (reference sequence). The CDR3 region is CSEGPGPYGYTF. CDR3 coding DNA: TGCAGTGAAGGCCCCGGGCCCTATGGCTACACCTTC.

This clonotype was seen a handful of times. The chain links TRBV27 to TRBJ2-7; possible D gene TRBD2, 6 bases. V lost 5 bases, J lost 3 bases, and 11 bases lay in between. Germline loops: CDR1 MNHEY, CDR2 SMNVEV (reference sequence). This CDR3 is 13 amino acids long. DNA for the CDR3: TGTGCCAGCAGTCCCCAGGACTACTACGAGCAGTACTTC. It translates to CASSPQDYYEQYF.

The chain links TRBV30 to TRBJ2-2; no firm D call. Germline V gene lookup returns CDR1 GTSNPN and CDR2 SVGIG (reference sequence). The V and J ends lost 8 bases and 5 bases respectively, with 15 bases between them. The CDR3 length is 13 residues. CDR3 in amino acids: CAGNRVETGELFF. The CDR3 DNA is TGTGCCGGCAACAGAGTCGAAACCGGGGAGCTGTTTTTT.

This clonotype was counted a few times. The chain has TRBV7-6 and TRBJ1-5; D unclear. The germline V gene has CDR1 SGHVS and CDR2 FNYEAQ. Trimming removed 3 bases from V and 0 bases from J, with 12 bases in between. This CDR3 region has 16 residues. CDR3 sequence: CASSLGYEDSNQPQHF. CDR3 coding DNA: TGTGCCAGCAGCTTGGGGTATGAGGATAGCAATCAGCCCCAGCATTTT.

This clonotype has more than one count but fewer than ten. The chain combines TRBV4-1 with TRBJ2-3; 8 bases agree with TRBD2. V lost 6 bases to trimming and J lost 7 bases; unmatched junction nucleotides: 9. There are 14 residues in the CDR3. Germline assignment: CDR1 MGHRA and CDR2 YSYEKL. The CDR3, as DNA: TGCGCCAGCAGTCCTACGGGGGGGAGGAATACGCAGTATTTT. Protein sequence: CASSPTGGRNTQYF.

The CDR3 here is CASSLTGGSLDEQYF. CDR3 nucleotides: TGCGCCAGCAGCTTGACAGGGGGGAGTCTGGACGAGCAGTACTTC. The chain is built from TRBV5-1 and TRBJ2-7; 8 nucleotides line up with TRBD1. Germline V gene data show CDR1 as SGHRS and CDR2 as YFSETQ. V was pared by 1 base and J by 5 bases, with 8 bases of the junction left unmatched. The length of the CDR3 is 15 residues.

This clonotype was seen a few times. The rearrangement links TRBV5-1 to TRBJ1-1, with 8 nucleotides matching TRBD1. Unmatched junction bases numbered 8, after V lost 4 bases and J lost 6 bases. The germline V gene has CDR1 SGHRS and CDR2 YFSETQ. CDR3 size: 14 residues. DNA of the CDR3: TGCGCCAGCAGCCTAACGGACAGGGAGGCTGAAGCTTTCTTT. Its translation is CASSLTDREAEAFF. The whole variable domain, remainder taken from reference TRBV5-1 and TRBJ1-1, is KAGVTQTPRYLIKTRGQQVTLSCSPISGHRSVSWYQQTPGQGLQFLFEYFSETQRNKGNFPGRFSGRQFSNSRSEMNVSTLELGDSALYLCASSLTDREAEAFFGQGTRLTVV.

The rearrangement links TRBV20-1 to TRBJ2-1; the match to TRBD2 covers 16 bases. This CDR3 has 17 residues. Trimming took 5 bases from V and 4 from J; bases not matched to a gene: 8. Germline CDR1 DFQATT, CDR2 SNEGSKA (reference sequence). The CDR3 coding sequence is TGCAGTGCTGGGCAGGGACTAGCGGGAGGGAGATACAATGAGCAGTTCTTC. Protein: CSAGQGLAGGRYNEQFF.

The sample holds many counts of this clonotype. The chain is built from TRBV7-6 and TRBJ2-7, with 11 bases that match TRBD1. The length of the CDR3 is 14 residues. The junction had 0 bases not matched to a gene; V was cut back by 3 bases and J by 2 bases. CDR1 SGHVS and CDR2 FNYEAQ come from the germline V gene. CDR3 DNA: TGTGCCAGCAGCTTGGGACAGGGGGCCTACGAGCAGTACTTC. Translation gives CASSLGQGAYEQYF.

The V gene is TRBV4-3, the J gene TRBJ2-5; 15 positions match TRBD2. The trim removed 2 bases at V and 5 bases at J, leaving 9 bases unmatched. Germline V gives CDR1 LGHNA, CDR2 YSLEER. CDR3 length: 18 residues. The CDR3: CASSQRRGLAGGPETQYF. Written as DNA, the CDR3 is TGCGCCAGCAGCCAACGCCGCGGACTAGCGGGAGGGCCGGAGACCCAGTACTTC.

This clonotype has only a few counts. The chain carries TRBV4-1 and TRBJ2-5, with TRBD1 as a possible D gene (5 bases). The CDR3 contains 18 residues. Germline lookup yields CDR1 MGHRA and CDR2 YSYEKL. The V end was cut by 1 base, the J end by 0 bases, with 18 bases between. CDR3 sequence (DNA): TGCGCCAGCAGCCAAGGTTATGACAGTCAGAGTTACCAAGAGACCCAGTACTTC. Protein: CASSQGYDSQSYQETQYF.

V gene TRBV7-6 combines with J gene TRBJ2-7; 8 bases are a match to TRBD1. The CDR3 has 17 amino acids. CDR1 SGHVS and CDR2 FNYEAQ come from the germline V gene. The V and J ends lost 5 bases and 2 bases, in that order; junction bases with no gene match: 14. This CDR3 reads CASSPYTGQGFTYEQYF. The CDR3 DNA is TGTGCCAGCAGCCCATATACAGGACAGGGCTTTACCTACGAGCAGTACTTC.

The table lists this clonotype with a few counts. The CDR3 sequence: CASSPDRGLNTEAFF. The CDR3 DNA sequence: TGTGCCAGCTCACCGGACAGGGGCCTGAACACTGAAGCTTTCTTT. The V call is TRBV18, the J call TRBJ1-1; 9 nucleotides line up with TRBD1. J was trimmed by 0 bases and V by 3 bases; bases with no gene match: 2. The CDR3 consists of 15 residues. Germline-derived CDR1 and CDR2 are KGHSH and LQKENI.

Concerning this clonotype itself: Mismatch with germline at one junction end may stem from a read error. The V and J genes are TRBV29-1 and TRBJ2-2; no clear D gene. The CDR3 sequence is 13 residues long. The germline gives CDR1 SQVTM, CDR2 ANQGSEA. The CDR3 nucleotides read TGCATCGTTGTTAAGGGGAACACCGGGGAGCTGTTTTTT. Translation gives CIVVKGNTGELFF.

V usage is TRBV5-1 and J usage is TRBJ2-1; a possible D gene is TRBD2 (6 bases). V lost 4 bases and J 3 bases, leaving 8 bases between the germline ends. CDR1 and CDR2 from the germline V gene are SGHRS and YFSETQ. There are 13 residues in the CDR3. CDR3 DNA: TGCGCCAGCAGCGCGGGACTCTACAATGAGCAGTTCTTC. Its protein is CASSAGLYNEQFF.

V usage is TRBV19 and J usage is TRBJ1-1; TRBD1 matches 7 bases. The ends lost 7 bases at V and 0 bases at J; junction bases unmatched: 8. The germline V gene has CDR1 LNHDA and CDR2 SQIVND (reference sequence). The CDR3 has 15 residues. In nucleotides, the CDR3 is TGTGCCAGTACCGAGAACAGGGGACTGAACACTGAAGCTTTCTTT. Translation gives CASTENRGLNTEAFF.

The chain is built from TRBV7-6 and TRBJ2-2; no clear D gene. Between the trimmed V and J ends, which lost 5 bases and 4 bases, there was a span of 5 bases. CDR3 length equals 12 residues. Germline loops: CDR1 SGHVS, CDR2 FNYEAQ. For the CDR3, the DNA is TGTGCCAGCAGCCGATCCACCGGGGAGCTGTTTTTT. Translating gives CASSRSTGELFF. The entire variable domain, with the rest obtained from reference TRBV7-6 and TRBJ2-2, is as follows: GAGVSQSPRYKVTKRGQDVALRCDPISGHVSLYWYRQALGQGPEFLTYFNYEAQQDKSGLPNDRFSAERPEGSISTLTIQRTEQRDSAMYRCASSRSTGELFFGEGSRLTVL.

This chain links TRBV4-3 with TRBJ1-1; 10 positions match TRBD1. This CDR3 region has 17 residues. In germline, CDR1 is LGHNA, CDR2 YSLEER. V lost 0 bases to trimming and J lost 1 base; unmatched junction nucleotides: 5. CDR3 amino acids: CASSQDGQGVPNTEAFF. The CDR3 DNA sequence: TGCGCCAGCAGCCAAGACGGACAGGGGGTCCCGAACACTGAAGCTTTCTTT.